This T cell receptor beta chain is from a study of OX40 agonist ivuxolimab in advanced cancers. The overall study: Ivuxolimab, an agonistic anti-OX40 (CD134) antibody, was given to patients. Notes on the study in general: Expanded clones were, on average, more numerous among CD8+ T cells than CD4+.

The data were produced by immunoSEQ multiplex PCR, yet TCRdb's version contains in-frame clones alone and is incomplete. The sample lists about 70,000 clones; about 73% were seen once. Details on this clone: Its target is unknown.

Germline CDR1 SNHLY, CDR2 FYNNEI. V was cut by 5 bases and J by 0 bases, with 10 bases left in between. The CDR3 covers 15 residues. The starting material was CD4+ or CD8+ T cells sorted from blood, obtained in a trial of the OX40 agonist ivuxolimab. This chain uses TRBV2 with TRBJ1-4; D possibly corresponds to TRBD1 (6 bases). The clonotype comes from an adult with an advanced solid tumor such as melanoma, head and neck, liver or kidney cancer. The CDR3 region is CASSNEGATNEKLFF. Written as DNA, the CDR3 is TGTGCCAGCAGTAACGAGGGGGCAACTAATGAAAAACTGTTTTTT.